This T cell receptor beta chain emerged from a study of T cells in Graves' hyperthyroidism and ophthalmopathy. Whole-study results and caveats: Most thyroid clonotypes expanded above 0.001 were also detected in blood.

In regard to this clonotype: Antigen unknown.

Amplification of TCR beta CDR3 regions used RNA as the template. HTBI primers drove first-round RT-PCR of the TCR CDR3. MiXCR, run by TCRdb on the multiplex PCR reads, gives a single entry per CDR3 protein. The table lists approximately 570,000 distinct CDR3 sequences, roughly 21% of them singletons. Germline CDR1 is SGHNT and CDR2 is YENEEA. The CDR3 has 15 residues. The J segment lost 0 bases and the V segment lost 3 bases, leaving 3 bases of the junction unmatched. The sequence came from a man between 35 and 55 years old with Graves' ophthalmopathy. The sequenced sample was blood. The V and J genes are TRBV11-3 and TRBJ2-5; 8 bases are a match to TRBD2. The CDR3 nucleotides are TGTGCCAGCAGCTTGCGGGGGGACAACCAAGAGACCCAGTACTTC. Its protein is CASSLRGDNQETQYF.